One and the same sample provided the 13 T cell receptor beta chains below, sequenced in a study of blood T cells in healthy people across ages. A sample-barcoded 5' primer and a J-beta primer mix were used in a second PCR of roughly 7 to 12 cycles. TCRdb re-derived calls from the 5' RACE reads in MiXCR, one entry per CDR3 protein. The profile shows some 670,000 distinct CDR3 sequences, about 50% of them singletons. Sequencing was performed on blood. These receptor sequences come from a woman older than 75 in good health.

The rearrangement uses TRBV5-6 and TRBJ1-2, with unresolved D. V was trimmed by 4 bases and J by 6 bases, leaving 13 bases between them. The CDR3 spans 13 residues. The germline gives CDR1 SGHDT, CDR2 YYEEEE. As DNA, the CDR3 is TGTGCCAGCAGCCCTTTCGGTGGGCATGGCTACACCTTC. This codes for CASSPFGGHGYTF.

This clonotype showed up just once. The junction differs from germline at one of its ends, possibly a read error. The chain recombines TRBV6-1 with TRBJ2-7; D may match TRBD1 or TRBD2 (5 bases each). In germline, CDR1 is MNHNS, CDR2 SASEGT. CDR3 length: 16 residues. CDR3 residues: CAGSEKGGDPAREQYF. The CDR3 DNA follows: TGTGCCGGCAGTGAAAAGGGTGGGGACCCCGCCCGCGAGCAGTACTTC.

At least ten counts were recorded for this clonotype. V usage is TRBV7-8 and J usage is TRBJ1-1, with D tentatively TRBD1 (6 bases). The CDR3 totals 15 residues. The V and J ends lost 0 bases and 4 bases respectively, with 12 bases between them. Germline V lookup: CDR1 SGHVS, CDR2 FQNEAQ. The CDR3 nucleotides read TGTGCCAGCAGCTTAGCTAGGGGGGGTTTCACTGAAGCTTTCTTT. It encodes CASSLARGGFTEAFF.

The chain combines TRBV6-6 with TRBJ2-7; the D is unclear. The CDR3 spans 16 residues. Germline CDR1 MNHNY, CDR2 SVGAGI (reference sequence). V was shortened by 0 bases and J by 0 bases, with 12 bases between the two germline ends. CDR3 in amino acids: CASSYSGQRSSYEQYF. In DNA form, the CDR3 reads TGTGCCAGCAGTTACTCTGGGCAGAGAAGCTCCTACGAGCAGTACTTC.

This clonotype occurred many times. This chain connects TRBV12-3 or TRBV12-4 to TRBJ1-2; D remains ambiguous. The CDR3 loop spans 16 amino acids. Trimming removed 5 bases at V and 5 bases at J, with 21 bases between. The CDR3 bases are TGTGCCAGCAGTAGTCCACTCCTCCTTGCGGAGTATGGCTACACCTTC. It specifies CASSSPLLLAEYGYTF.

This clonotype was seen many times. The chain combines TRBV10-3 with TRBJ2-7; no clear D. The germline V gene has CDR1 ENHRY and CDR2 SYGVKD. With 4 bases removed from V and 2 bases from J, the gap between germline ends came to 3 bases. CDR3 length: 11 residues. Here the CDR3 DNA reads TGTGCCATCAGTGCTACCTACGAGCAGTACTTC. It translates to CAISATYEQYF.

Points on this clonotype: A read error may explain this, as a much larger clone is one base away. The gene calls are TRBV7-9 and TRBJ2-4, with a possible D match to TRBD1 (5 bases). The length of the CDR3 is 12 residues. The V gene's germline CDR1 is SEHNR and CDR2 FQNEAQ (reference sequence). The CDR3 sequence is CSSTREENIQYF. The CDR3 DNA reads as TGTTCCAGCACCAGGGAAGAAAACATTCAGTACTTC.

The chain has TRBV4-2 and TRBJ1-4, with a tentative D call TRBD1 (5 bases). This CDR3 has 16 amino acids. The germline V and J ends were trimmed by 8 bases and 0 bases, with 16 bases remaining between them. The germline gives CDR1 LGHNA, CDR2 YNFKEQ. The chain's CDR3 is CASQVAGWATNEKLFF. CDR3 coding DNA: TGTGCCAGCCAGGTGGCAGGGTGGGCAACTAATGAAAAACTGTTTTTT.

The sample holds many counts of this clonotype. The chain has TRBV27 and TRBJ2-7, with a possible D match to TRBD2 (6 bases). Germline V gives CDR1 MNHEY, CDR2 SMNVEV (reference sequence). This CDR3 has 12 amino acids. V lost 3 bases, J lost 6 bases, and 9 bases lay in between. The CDR3 nucleotides are TGTGCCAGCAGTTTCGGAGGGTCCGAGCAGTACTTC. This codes for CASSFGGSEQYF.

The chain couples TRBV3-1 to TRBJ2-7, with 12 bases matching TRBD1. The CDR3 totals 16 residues. Germline V lookup: CDR1 LGHDT, CDR2 YNNKEL (reference sequence). Unmatched junction bases numbered 8, after V lost 4 bases and J lost 4 bases. CDR3 DNA: TGTGCCAGCAGCCTACTCCCGGGACAGGGGGCTTACGAGCAGTACTTC. Protein sequence: CASSLLPGQGAYEQYF.

V is TRBV2 and J is TRBJ2-2; 9 bases are shared with TRBD1. CDR3 length: 15 residues. V gave up 8 bases and J gave up 4 bases; unmatched junction bases: 8. Germline CDR1 SNHLY, CDR2 FYNNEI. The DNA of the CDR3 is TGTGCCAGCCCCAGGGGACAGGGAGGCACCGGGGAGCTGTTTTTT. Encoded protein: CASPRGQGGTGELFF.

The genes are TRBV7-2 and TRBJ2-1, with no clear D. In germline, CDR1 is SGHTA, CDR2 FQGNSA. The CDR3 length is 13 residues. V gave up 4 bases and J gave up 5 bases, with 9 bases separating them. This CDR3 is CASSSFRDNEQFF. The DNA for the CDR3 is TGTGCCAGCAGCTCCTTCCGGGACAATGAGCAGTTCTTC.

On this clonotype: A much larger clone is a single base away; this may be a read error. This chain joins TRBV6-5 and TRBJ2-2; D remains unclear. This CDR3 is built from 12 residues. Germline V lookup: CDR1 MNHEY, CDR2 SVGAGI. CDR3 in amino acids: CVSSSTIGELFF. CDR3 coding DNA: TGTGTCAGCAGTTCCACAATCGGGGAGCTGTTTTTT.